The rows below give T cell receptor beta chains drawn from one sample of a study of blood T cell repertoires in COVID-19. Sequencing used immunoSEQ multiplex PCR; TCRdb keeps in-frame clones, though not all of them. The sample carries some 290,000 clones, around nine tenths recorded once. The specimen sequenced was peripheral blood. The receptors were gathered from a woman aged 25 to 45 with COVID-19, enrolled during active disease. Each CDR3 is given with its conserved first and last residue. D genes are given only for firm matches. The size of a clone is reported for some rows only, either as once, few or many, or as a class for expanded clones.

J | V | D | size | DNA | CDR3
TRBJ1-3 | TRBV5-6 | TRBD1 | . | TGTGCCAGCCGAAACAGGGGTGGTGGAAACACCATATATTTT | CASRNRGGGNTIYF
TRBJ2-2 | TRBV7-9 | . | . | TGTGCCAGCAGCTTAGGGACAGCCGCAGTTCTGTTTTTT | CASSLGTAAVLFF
TRBJ2-1 | TRBV4-1 | TRBD2 | . | TGCGCCAGCAGCCAAGTTATTGTTTGGACTAGCCCTCATGAGCAGTTCTTC | CASSQVIVWTSPHEQFF
TRBJ1-6 | TRBV7-9 | . | . | TGTGCCAGCAGCTTCTCAGGCTCCTATAATTCACCCCTCCACTTT | CASSFSGSYNSPLHF
TRBJ2-5 | TRBV5-4 | TRBD2 | few | TGTGCCAGCAGCTCGACTAGCAGTCAGACCCAGTACTTC | CASSSTSSQTQYF
TRBJ2-1 | TRBV7-4 | . | . | TGTGCCAGCAGCTTAGCAGGCCGTGGGCCTCTTAACAATGAGCAGTTCTTC | CASSLAGRGPLNNEQFF
TRBJ1-4 | TRBV4-2 | . | . | TGTGCCAGCAGCCAAGTCGAACAGGGAGTTGAAAAACTGTTTTTT | CASSQVEQGVEKLFF
TRBJ2-3 | TRBV18 | . | . | TGTGCCAGCTCACCGGAAGGAGGGAGGTATACGCAGTATTTT | CASSPEGGRYTQYF
TRBJ2-7 | TRBV5-8 | . | . | TGTGCCAGCAGCCTGGGGCCCGCCTACGAGCAGTACTTC | CASSLGPAYEQYF
TRBJ1-2 | TRBV18 | . | . | TGTGCCAGCTCACCACAGGGGAACTATGGCTACACCTTC | CASSPQGNYGYTF
TRBJ2-7 | TRBV11-2 | . | . | TGTGCCAGCAGCGAAATGTCCGGACAAGCGTGGAACGAGCAGTACTTC | CASSEMSGQAWNEQYF
TRBJ1-2 | TRBV3-1/TRBV3-2 | . | . | TGTGCCAGCAGCCGTACTGCGGGCAAGGCCTATGGCTACACCTTC | CASSRTAGKAYGYTF
TRBJ2-1 | TRBV9 | TRBD2 | . | TGTGCCAGCAGCGTAGGAGTACTAGCGGGGTACAATGAGCAGTTCTTC | CASSVGVLAGYNEQFF
TRBJ2-7 | TRBV7-9 | TRBD1 | . | TGTGCCAGCAGCTCAGACAGGGTGGATGAGCAGTACTTC | CASSSDRVDEQYF
TRBJ2-2 | TRBV19 | TRBD1 | . | TGTGCCAGTACTCCTGCAGGGGGCAGGAGCACCGGGGAGCTGTTTTTT | CASTPAGGRSTGELFF
TRBJ2-7 | TRBV7-9 | . | . | TGTGCCAGCAGCCCCTTCGACAGGCTCCACCGGGACGAGCAGTACTTC | CASSPFDRLHRDEQYF
TRBJ1-2 | TRBV7-9 | TRBD1 | . | TGTGCCAGCAGCTTGGGACAGGGCCATGGCTACACCTTC | CASSLGQGHGYTF
TRBJ2-3 | TRBV5-4 | TRBD2 | . | TGTGCCAGCAGCTTTGAGACTAGCGGGCCGTATCCTGACACAGATACGCAGTATTTT | CASSFETSGPYPDTDTQYF
TRBJ1-2 | TRBV19 | . | . | TGTGCCAGTGGTCGGCGGGGCCAGTATGGCTACACCTTC | CASGRRGQYGYTF
TRBJ2-1 | TRBV27 | TRBD2 | . | TGTGCCAGCAGTCTGACGGGGGGTAGGGGGCAGTTCTTC | CASSLTGGRGQFF
TRBJ2-7 | TRBV6-5 | . | . | TGTGCCCTCCGGGTGCGGGGGCGGTACGAGCAGTACTTC | CALRVRGRYEQYF
TRBJ2-3 | TRBV24-1 | TRBD2 | . | TGTGCCACCAGTGATTTGGGGGAGGGGATCACAGATACGCAGTATTTT | CATSDLGEGITDTQYF
TRBJ2-2 | TRBV5-6 | . | . | TGTGCCAGCAGCTTGGTGAAGGCAGGGCGCAGCACCGGGGAGCTGTTTTTT | CASSLVKAGRSTGELFF
TRBJ2-5 | TRBV5-1 | . | . | TGCGCCAGCAGCTTGGCAGGGGGAGGAGAGACCCAGTACTTC | CASSLAGGGETQYF
TRBJ1-1 | TRBV27 | . | . | TGTGCCAGCAGTTTACGAGGTATCACTGAAGCTTTCTTT | CASSLRGITEAFF
TRBJ1-4 | TRBV5-1 | . | . | TGCGCCAGCAGCTTGGCGCAGGGGAATGAAAAACTGTTTTTT | CASSLAQGNEKLFF
TRBJ2-1 | TRBV7-9 | TRBD1 | once | TGTGCCAGCAGCCCCAGACAGGGTTGGGATGAGCAGTTCTTC | CASSPRQGWDEQFF
TRBJ2-3 | TRBV4-1 | TRBD2 | . | TGCGCCAGCAGCCCCCTCGGGACTAGCGGGGGGTCACGAGATACGCAGTATTTT | CASSPLGTSGGSRDTQYF